This TCR beta chain was captured by sequencing in a study of T cell responses to AZD1222 COVID-19 vaccine. Study-level results: Spike-specific TCR depth and breadth grew after two AZD1222 doses. Only a handful of AZD1222 recipients were seropositive at baseline. Repertoire sampling happened only post peak T cell response.

Of note for this clone: Its antigen is not known.

J gave up 3 bases and V 0 bases, and 5 bases lay outside the gene matches. This CDR3 contains 16 residues. Germline assignment: CDR1 SGHAT and CDR2 FQNNGV. Method: immunoSEQ multiplex PCR; TCRdb's copy keeps in-frame clones and lacks some. Among about 160,000 clones, about 95% were seen once, and the ten largest hold around 1.3%. The chain has TRBV11-2 and TRBJ1-3; 7 nucleotides agree with TRBD1. Here the sequenced sample was peripheral blood, taken on day 0 of AZD1222 vaccination. The receptor's source is an adult in good health. In DNA, the CDR3 is TGTGCCAGCAGCTTAGATGACAGGGTATATGGAAACACCATATATTTT. Translating it yields CASSLDDRVYGNTIYF. Using reference TRBV11-2 and TRBJ1-3 for the parts outside the CDR3, the full variable domain is EAGVAQSPRYKIIEKRQSVAFWCNPISGHATLYWYQQILGQGPKLLIQFQNNGVVDDSQLPKDRFSAERLKGVDSTLKIQPAKLEDSAVYLCASSLDDRVYGNTIYFGEGSWLTVV.